One and the same sample provided the 3 T cell receptor beta chains below, sequenced in a study of cytomegalovirus exposure and HLA in healthy donors. This PCR relied on a set of 60 Vbeta primers and 13 Jbeta primers. Sequencing used immunoSEQ multiplex PCR; TCRdb keeps in-frame clones, though not all of them. The table records about 200,000 clones, 70% to 80% of them present only once. Material: PBMCs. Receptors originate from a woman aged 30 to 39 in good health and CMV-seropositive.

The chain carries TRBV19 and TRBJ1-3; D may be TRBD1 (5 bases). Germline CDR1 and CDR2: LNHDA and SQIVND (reference sequence). There are 16 residues in the CDR3. V was cut by 5 bases and J by 0 bases, with 14 bases left in between. This CDR3 is CASSPTGGHSGNTIYF. CDR3 in DNA: TGTGCCAGTAGTCCCACAGGCGGCCACTCTGGAAACACCATATATTTT.

The chain has TRBV5-1 and TRBJ2-7; possible D gene TRBD1, 6 bases. Deletions cut 8 bases from V and 1 base from J, with 19 bases between. Germline lookup yields CDR1 SGHRS and CDR2 YFSETQ. CDR3 size: 15 residues. Here the CDR3 DNA reads TGCGCCAGTAGATTGGGGCAGGGGTTATCCTACGAGCAGTACTTC. The encoded protein is CASRLGQGLSYEQYF. Variable domain in full (rest from reference TRBV5-1 and TRBJ2-7): KAGVTQTPRYLIKTRGQQVTLSCSPISGHRSVSWYQQTPGQGLQFLFEYFSETQRNKGNFPGRFSGRQFSNSRSEMNVSTLELGDSALYLCASRLGQGLSYEQYFGPGTRLTVT.

The V call is TRBV5-8, the J call TRBJ2-5, with 15 bases lining up with TRBD2. CDR1 and CDR2 (germline): SGHTS, YDEGEE. CDR3 length: 16 amino acids. With 4 bases clipped from V and 5 bases from J, the junction kept 6 bases outside the gene matches. The CDR3 here is CASSPGTSGRLETQYF. CDR3 DNA: TGTGCCAGCAGCCCCGGGACTAGCGGGAGGCTGGAGACCCAGTACTTC.